Below are 25 T cell receptor beta chains sequenced from a single sample in a study of blood T cell repertoires in COVID-19. Here immunoSEQ multiplex PCR was the method, and the copy in TCRdb shows in-frame clones only, minus some. The sample lists some 250,000 clones; roughly 80% were seen once. Sequenced sample: peripheral blood. The receptors derive from a woman older than 75 with acute or convalescent COVID-19.

This chain links TRBV3-1 (or the pseudogene TRBV3-2) with TRBJ2-3, with 14 bases that match TRBD2. The trim removed 5 bases at V and 4 bases at J, leaving 8 bases unmatched. This CDR3 is built from 17 residues. Germline V gives CDR1 LGHDT, CDR2 YNNKEL (reference sequence). The CDR3 sequence is CASSETSGGAGADTQYF. The CDR3 coding sequence is TGTGCCAGCAGCGAGACTAGCGGGGGGGCAGGGGCAGATACGCAGTATTTT.

This rearrangement joins TRBV28 to TRBJ1-5; 7 positions match TRBD1. CDR3 length: 16 amino acids. Germline V gene data show CDR1 as MDHEN and CDR2 as SYDVKM. V shed 3 bases, J shed 7 bases, and the junction held 12 bases outside the gene matches. CDR3 DNA: TGTGCCAGCAGTTTCGGGACAGCTCCCTTAGGCCAGCCCCAGCATTTT. It yields the protein CASSFGTAPLGQPQHF. Combining the CDR3 with reference TRBV28 and TRBJ1-5 gives the whole variable domain DVKVTQSSRYLVKRTGEKVFLECVQDMDHENMFWYRQDPGLGLRLIYFSYDVKMKEKGDIPEGYSVSREKKERFSLILESASTNQTSMYLCASSFGTAPLGQPQHFGDGTRLSIL.

This clone was detected only a few times. J is TRBJ1-2 and V is TRBV3-1 (or the pseudogene TRBV3-2), with D perhaps matching TRBD1 (6 bases). The CDR3 runs 14 residues. Germline V gene lookup returns CDR1 LGHDT and CDR2 YNNKEL (reference sequence). V was cut by 8 bases and J by 7 bases, with 20 bases left in between. The chain's CDR3 is CASSDRTALGGYTF. DNA for the CDR3: TGTGCCAGCTCAGACAGGACCGCCTTGGGTGGCTACACCTTC.

The V call is TRBV29-1, the J call TRBJ2-7, with 10 bases that match TRBD1. The CDR3 is made up of 16 amino acids. After removal of 5 bases from V and 2 bases from J, the junction contained 12 bases not matched to a gene. Germline V gives CDR1 SQVTM, CDR2 ANQGSEA. As DNA, the CDR3 is TGCAGCGTTTTCAGCAGTTCGGGACAGGGGCCCTACGAGCAGTACTTC. As protein: CSVFSSSGQGPYEQYF.

DNA for the CDR3: TGCGCCAGCAGTGGTACTACCGGGACAGCAATAAACACAGATACGCAGTATTTT. It codes for CASSGTTGTAINTDTQYF. V and J are TRBV10-1 and TRBJ2-3; 7 bases align to TRBD1. J was trimmed by 2 bases and V by 4 bases; bases with no gene match: 15. Germline V gene lookup returns CDR1 WNHNN and CDR2 SYGVQD (reference sequence). This CDR3 has 18 residues.

The V call is TRBV6-6, the J call TRBJ2-2, with D possibly matching TRBD1 (5 bases). CDR1 is MNHNY, CDR2 SVGAGI, per germline (reference sequence). The CDR3 contains 14 residues. The V end lost 6 bases, the J end lost 1 base, and 9 bases lay between the germline ends. The CDR3 DNA reads as TGTGCCAGCAGACAGACAGAGAACACCGGGGAGCTGTTTTTT. Amino acids: CASRQTENTGELFF.

The rearrangement uses TRBV5-6 and TRBJ1-6; D is unresolved. The CDR3 totals 15 residues. Germline CDR1 reads SGHDT; CDR2 reads YYEEEE. With 0 bases removed from V and 5 bases from J, the gap between germline ends came to 9 bases. The CDR3 here is CASSLERRNNSPLHF. The CDR3 nucleotides read TGTGCCAGCAGCTTGGAGCGCCGGAATAATTCACCCCTCCACTTT.

This clone was seen once. Other DNA sequences in this specimen translate into the identical CDR3. This chain joins TRBV5-1 and TRBJ1-5, with TRBD1 matching 9 bases. The CDR3 length is 15 residues. J was trimmed by 4 bases and V by 2 bases; bases with no gene match: 4. Per the germline V gene, CDR1 is SGHRS and CDR2 is YFSETQ. The CDR3 DNA reads as TGCGCCAGCAGCTTAGGACAGGGGACAAATCAGCCCCAGCATTTT. Its protein is CASSLGQGTNQPQHF.

Only one count was recorded for this clone. The chain employs TRBV30 and TRBJ1-1, with unresolved D. Trimming removed 0 bases from V and 6 bases from J, with 11 bases in between. The CDR3 totals 13 residues. The germline CDR1 and CDR2 sequences are GTSNPN and SVGIG (reference sequence). CDR3 loop: CAWSVLPLAEAFF. CDR3 sequence (DNA): TGTGCCTGGAGTGTACTACCCTTAGCTGAAGCTTTCTTT.

The genes are TRBV5-4 and TRBJ1-1; D not resolved. Trimming removed 7 bases at V and 1 base at J, with 8 bases between. This CDR3 comprises 12 residues. Germline CDR1 is SGHNT and CDR2 is YYREEE (reference sequence). For the CDR3, the DNA is TGTGCCAGCGGGCTTACGAACACTGAAGCTTTCTTT. Its translation: CASGLTNTEAFF.

The chain uses TRBV13 and TRBJ2-7; D is perhaps TRBD2 (6 bases). This CDR3 region has 15 residues. The V end was cut by 5 bases, the J end by 3 bases, with 17 bases between. CDR1 is PRHDT, CDR2 FYEKMQ, per germline (reference sequence). CDR3 sequence: CASSRTGLGNYEQYF. Written as DNA, the CDR3 is TGTGCCAGCAGCCGAACGGGACTCGGAAACTACGAGCAGTACTTC.

This clone has only one observation. J is TRBJ2-2 and V is TRBV12-5; 7 nucleotides agree with TRBD2. The germline CDR1 and CDR2 sequences are LGHNT and FRNRAP. Losses at the gene ends were 0 bases for V and 2 bases for J; bases not matched to a gene: 9. This CDR3 region has 18 residues. The CDR3 reads CASGLVLGGRVNTGELFF. In DNA, the CDR3 is TGTGCTAGTGGTTTGGTACTAGGAGGGAGGGTTAACACCGGGGAGCTGTTTTTT.

V gene TRBV9 combines with J gene TRBJ2-3; 11 bases line up with TRBD2. This CDR3 region has 19 residues. V lost 2 bases, J lost 7 bases, and 18 bases stayed unmatched. Germline V gene data show CDR1 as SGDLS and CDR2 as YYNGEE. As DNA, the CDR3 is TGTGCCAGCAGCGTGGGTTACAGTGGTAGCGGGGGGGCTGGAAATACGCAGTATTTT. This codes for CASSVGYSGSGGAGNTQYF.

This clone appeared once. J is TRBJ1-3 and V is TRBV7-8; the match to TRBD1 covers 7 bases. CDR3 length: 16 residues. Germline V gene data show CDR1 as SGHVS and CDR2 as FQNEAQ. V lost 5 bases, J lost 0 bases, and 7 bases stayed unmatched. The CDR3 reads CASSLQGTASGNTIYF. CDR3 sequence (DNA): TGTGCCAGCAGCCTCCAAGGGACAGCCTCTGGAAACACCATATATTTT. The full variable domain, in which reference TRBV7-8 and TRBJ1-3 provide the parts outside the CDR3, is GAGVSQSPRYKVAKRGQDVALRCDPISGHVSLFWYQQALGQGPEFLTYFQNEAQLDKSGLPSDRFFAERPEGSVSTLKIQRTQQEDSAVYLCASSLQGTASGNTIYFGEGSWLTVV.

The chain has TRBV18 and TRBJ2-2, with D possibly being TRBD1 (5 bases). There are 14 residues in the CDR3. Germline assignment: CDR1 KGHSH and CDR2 LQKENI. V was cut by 5 bases and J by 1 base, with 8 bases left in between. The chain's CDR3 is CASSSDKNTGELFF. The DNA of the CDR3 is TGTGCCAGCTCATCGGACAAGAACACCGGGGAGCTGTTTTTT.

As concerns this clone: This same CDR3 is encoded by further DNA sequences in the sample. The rearrangement links TRBV5-1 to TRBJ2-5; weak D call: TRBD2 (7 bases). The germline V gene has CDR1 SGHRS and CDR2 YFSETQ. The CDR3 has 14 residues. V lost 0 bases and J 5 bases, leaving 11 bases between the germline ends. In DNA form, the CDR3 reads TGCGCCAGCAGCTTGGGCGGGGGCGCCGAGACCCAGTACTTC. Amino acid sequence: CASSLGGGAETQYF. The complete variable domain, with remaining parts taken from reference TRBV5-1 and TRBJ2-5, reads KAGVTQTPRYLIKTRGQQVTLSCSPISGHRSVSWYQQTPGQGLQFLFEYFSETQRNKGNFPGRFSGRQFSNSRSEMNVSTLELGDSALYLCASSLGGGAETQYFGPGTRLLVL.

The rearrangement uses TRBV5-1 and TRBJ2-5, with TRBD2 as a possible D gene (5 bases). This CDR3 has 14 amino acids. Germline-derived CDR1 and CDR2 are SGHRS and YFSETQ. V was trimmed by 0 bases and J by 2 bases, leaving 8 bases between them. The CDR3 nucleotides are TGCGCCAGCAGCTTGGGTACGGGGCAAGAGACCCAGTACTTC. It yields the protein CASSLGTGQETQYF.

The chain joins TRBV11-1 to TRBJ1-1; no clear D gene. Germline assignment: CDR1 SGHAT and CDR2 FQDESV (reference sequence). Trimming took off 1 base at V and 6 bases at J, with 18 bases between the two ends. This CDR3 is 16 amino acids long. Written as DNA, the CDR3 is TGTGCCAGCAGCTTAGGAGGTCGCAGTATGAGACCTGAAGCTTTCTTT. Amino acids: CASSLGGRSMRPEAFF.

The chain recombines TRBV12-3 or TRBV12-4 with TRBJ1-2; weak D call: TRBD1 (6 bases). This CDR3 is 13 amino acids long. Trimming left V 5 bases short and J 1 base short, with 8 bases between. CDR3: CASSPDSNYGYTF. CDR3 DNA: TGTGCCAGCAGTCCGGACAGTAACTATGGCTACACCTTC.

The chain carries TRBV6-5 and TRBJ2-3, with D unresolved. CDR1 is MNHEY, CDR2 SVGAGI, per germline. The CDR3 has 16 amino acids. The ends were cut back, 2 bases at V and 2 bases at J, with 14 bases in the middle. This CDR3 reads CASSYQANTFTDTQYF. The CDR3 bases are TGTGCCAGCAGTTACCAAGCCAATACCTTCACAGATACGCAGTATTTT.

The gene calls are TRBV6-5 and TRBJ2-7, with a possible D match to TRBD2 (5 bases). This CDR3 is built from 14 residues. V lost 7 bases, J lost 2 bases, and 15 bases lay in between. CDR1 MNHEY and CDR2 SVGAGI come from the germline V gene. The DNA for the CDR3 is TGTGCCAGCACCCTCACTAGGCCCCCCTACGAGCAGTACTTC. It encodes CASTLTRPPYEQYF.

V gene TRBV18 combines with J gene TRBJ1-4; D is unresolved. CDR1 is KGHSH and CDR2 is LQKENI in the germline V gene. The ends were cut back, 2 bases at V and 0 bases at J, with 10 bases in the middle. This CDR3 is 16 amino acids long. The DNA for the CDR3 is TGTGCCAGCTCACCAATTACAGCTGCAACTAATGAAAAACTGTTTTTT. Protein sequence: CASSPITAATNEKLFF.

The chain employs TRBV18 and TRBJ1-2; 7 bases line up with TRBD1. The ends lost 1 base at V and 6 bases at J; junction bases unmatched: 5. The CDR3 sequence is 14 residues long. Germline CDR1 and CDR2: KGHSH and LQKENI. The CDR3 nucleotides read TGTGCCAGCTCACCACGACAGGGCGTCGATGGCTACACCTTC. Protein: CASSPRQGVDGYTF.

J is TRBJ1-2 and V is TRBV18; D is perhaps TRBD1 (5 bases). V was pared by 5 bases and J by 9 bases, with 10 bases between. The germline V gene encodes CDR1 KGHSH and CDR2 LQKENI. The CDR3 loop spans 11 amino acids. CDR3 amino acids: CASSSGGSYTF. CDR3 nucleotide sequence: TGTGCCAGCTCATCGGGGGGTAGCTACACCTTC.

The chain joins TRBV3-1 (or the pseudogene TRBV3-2) to TRBJ1-4; 7 bases map to TRBD1. Germline V lookup: CDR1 LGHDT, CDR2 YNNKEL (reference sequence). Trimming cost V 2 bases and J 0 bases; bases outside gene matches: 0. The CDR3 runs to 15 residues. The CDR3 sequence: CASSQQGATNEKLFF. DNA of the CDR3: TGTGCCAGCAGCCAACAGGGGGCAACTAATGAAAAACTGTTTTTT.